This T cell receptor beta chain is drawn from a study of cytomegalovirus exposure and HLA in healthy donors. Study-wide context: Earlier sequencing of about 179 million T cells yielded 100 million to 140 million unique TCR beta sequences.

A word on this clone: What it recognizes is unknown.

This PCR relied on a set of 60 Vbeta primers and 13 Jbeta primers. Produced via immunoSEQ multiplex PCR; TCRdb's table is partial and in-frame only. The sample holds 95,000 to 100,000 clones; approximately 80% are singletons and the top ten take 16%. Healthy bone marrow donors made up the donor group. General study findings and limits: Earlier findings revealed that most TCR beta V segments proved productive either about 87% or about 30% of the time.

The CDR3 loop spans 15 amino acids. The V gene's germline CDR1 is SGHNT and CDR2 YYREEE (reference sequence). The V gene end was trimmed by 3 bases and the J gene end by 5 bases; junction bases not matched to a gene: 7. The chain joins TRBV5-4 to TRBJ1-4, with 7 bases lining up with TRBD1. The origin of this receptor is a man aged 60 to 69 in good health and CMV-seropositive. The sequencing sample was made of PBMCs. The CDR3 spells CASSYRTGPNEKLFF. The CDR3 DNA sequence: TGTGCCAGCAGCTACCGGACAGGTCCAAATGAAAAACTGTTTTTT.